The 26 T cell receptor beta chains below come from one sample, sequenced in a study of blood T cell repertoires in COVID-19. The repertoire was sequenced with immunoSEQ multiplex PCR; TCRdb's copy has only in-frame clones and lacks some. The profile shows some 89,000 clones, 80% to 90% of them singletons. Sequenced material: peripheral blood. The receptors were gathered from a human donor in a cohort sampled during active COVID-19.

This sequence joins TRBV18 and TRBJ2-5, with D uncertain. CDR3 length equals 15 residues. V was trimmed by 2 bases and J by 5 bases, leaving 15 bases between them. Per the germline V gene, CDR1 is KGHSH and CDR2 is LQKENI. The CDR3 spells CASSPIFPGEETQYF. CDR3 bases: TGTGCCAGCTCACCAATTTTCCCCGGAGAGGAGACCCAGTACTTC. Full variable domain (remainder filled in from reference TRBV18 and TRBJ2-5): NAGVMQNPRHLVRRRGQEARLRCSPMKGHSHVYWYRQLPEEGLKFMVYLQKENIIDESGMPKERFSAEFPKEGPSILRIQQVVRGDSAAYFCASSPIFPGEETQYFGPGTRLLVL.

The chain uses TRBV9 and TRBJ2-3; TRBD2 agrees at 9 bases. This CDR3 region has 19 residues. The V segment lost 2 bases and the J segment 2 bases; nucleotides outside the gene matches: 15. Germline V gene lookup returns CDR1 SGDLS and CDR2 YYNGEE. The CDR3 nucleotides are TGTGCCAGCAGCGTCAATGTGGGTTCGCTAGCGGGAACCACAGATACGCAGTATTTT. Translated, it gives CASSVNVGSLAGTTDTQYF. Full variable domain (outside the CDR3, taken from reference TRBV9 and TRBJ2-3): DSGVTQTPKHLITATGQRVTLRCSPRSGDLSVYWYQQSLDQGLQFLIQYYNGEERAKGNILERFSAQQFPDLHSELNLSSLELGDSALYFCASSVNVGSLAGTTDTQYFGPGTRLTVL.

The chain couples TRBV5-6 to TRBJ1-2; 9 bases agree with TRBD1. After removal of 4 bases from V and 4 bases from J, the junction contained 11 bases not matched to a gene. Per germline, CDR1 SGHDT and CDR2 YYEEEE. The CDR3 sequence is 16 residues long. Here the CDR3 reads CASSRPGTGNPYGYTF. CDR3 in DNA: TGTGCCAGCAGCAGACCCGGGACAGGGAACCCCTATGGCTACACCTTC.

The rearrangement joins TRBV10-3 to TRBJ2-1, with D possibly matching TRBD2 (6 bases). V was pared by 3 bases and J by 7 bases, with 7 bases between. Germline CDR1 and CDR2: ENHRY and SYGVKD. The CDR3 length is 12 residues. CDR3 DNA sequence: TGTGCCATCAGTGAACTAGCAAATGAGCAGTTCTTC. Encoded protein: CAISELANEQFF.

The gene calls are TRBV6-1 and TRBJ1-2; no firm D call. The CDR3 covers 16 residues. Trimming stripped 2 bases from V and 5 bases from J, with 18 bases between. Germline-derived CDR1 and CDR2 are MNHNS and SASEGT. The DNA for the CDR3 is TGTGCCAGCAGTGAAAGCTGGGCAGAAGATGTTTATGGCTACACCTTC. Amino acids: CASSESWAEDVYGYTF.

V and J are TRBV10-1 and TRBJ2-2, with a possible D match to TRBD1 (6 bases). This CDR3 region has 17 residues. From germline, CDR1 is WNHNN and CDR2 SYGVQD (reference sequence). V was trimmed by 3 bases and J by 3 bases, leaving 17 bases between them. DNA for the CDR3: TGCGCCAGCAGTGATGGCGTACAGGGTCGCGACACCGGGGAGCTGTTTTTT. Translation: CASSDGVQGRDTGELFF.

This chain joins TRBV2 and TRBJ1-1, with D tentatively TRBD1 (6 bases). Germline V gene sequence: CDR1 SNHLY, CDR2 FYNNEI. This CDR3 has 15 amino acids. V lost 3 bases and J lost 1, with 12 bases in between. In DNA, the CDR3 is TGTGCCAGCAGTGACCACAGGGCGCCGAACACTGAAGCTTTCTTT. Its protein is CASSDHRAPNTEAFF.

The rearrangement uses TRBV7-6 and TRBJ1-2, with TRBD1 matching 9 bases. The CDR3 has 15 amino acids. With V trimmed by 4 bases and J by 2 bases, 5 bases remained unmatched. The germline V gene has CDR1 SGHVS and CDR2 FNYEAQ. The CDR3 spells CASSSGTGKNYGYTF. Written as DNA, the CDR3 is TGTGCCAGCAGCTCCGGGACAGGGAAAAACTATGGCTACACCTTC. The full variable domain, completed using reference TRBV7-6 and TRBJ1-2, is GAGVSQSPRYKVTKRGQDVALRCDPISGHVSLYWYRQALGQGPEFLTYFNYEAQQDKSGLPNDRFSAERPEGSISTLTIQRTEQRDSAMYRCASSSGTGKNYGYTFGSGTRLTVV.

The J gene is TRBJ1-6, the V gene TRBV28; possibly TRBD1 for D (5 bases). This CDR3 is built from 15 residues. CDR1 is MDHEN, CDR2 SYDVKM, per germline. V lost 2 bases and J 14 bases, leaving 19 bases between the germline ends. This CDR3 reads CASSLEVDSTLALHF. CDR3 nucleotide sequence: TGTGCCAGCAGTTTAGAGGTTGACAGCACTTTGGCCCTCCACTTT.

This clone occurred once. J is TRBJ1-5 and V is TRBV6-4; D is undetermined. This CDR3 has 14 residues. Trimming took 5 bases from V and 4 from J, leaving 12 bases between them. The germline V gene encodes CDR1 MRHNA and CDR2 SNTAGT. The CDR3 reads CASSKETGNQPQHF. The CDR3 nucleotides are TGTGCCAGCAGTAAGGAAACGGGAAATCAGCCCCAGCATTTT.

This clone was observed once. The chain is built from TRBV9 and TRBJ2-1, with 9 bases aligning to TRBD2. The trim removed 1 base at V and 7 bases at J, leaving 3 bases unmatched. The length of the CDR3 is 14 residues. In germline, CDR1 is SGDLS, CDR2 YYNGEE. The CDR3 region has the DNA TGTGCCAGCAGCGTAAAGGGACTAGCAAATGAGCAGTTCTTC. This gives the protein CASSVKGLANEQFF.

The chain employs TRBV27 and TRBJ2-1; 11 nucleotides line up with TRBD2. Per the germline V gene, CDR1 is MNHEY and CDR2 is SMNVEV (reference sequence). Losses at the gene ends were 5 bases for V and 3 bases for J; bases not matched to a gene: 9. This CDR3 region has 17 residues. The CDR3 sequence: CASSAGTSGVYYNEQFF. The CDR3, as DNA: TGTGCCAGCAGTGCCGGGACTAGCGGAGTTTACTACAATGAGCAGTTCTTC.

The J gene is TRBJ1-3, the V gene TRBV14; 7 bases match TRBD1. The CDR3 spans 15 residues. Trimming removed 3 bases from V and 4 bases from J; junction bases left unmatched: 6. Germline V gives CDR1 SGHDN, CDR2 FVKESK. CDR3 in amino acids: CASSHYRGSGNTIYF. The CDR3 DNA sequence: TGTGCCAGCAGCCACTACAGGGGATCCGGAAACACCATATATTTT.

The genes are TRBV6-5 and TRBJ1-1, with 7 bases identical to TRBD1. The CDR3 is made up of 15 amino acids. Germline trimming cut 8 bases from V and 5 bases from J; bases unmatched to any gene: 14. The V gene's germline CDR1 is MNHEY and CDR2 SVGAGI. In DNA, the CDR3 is TGTGCCAGCCCCGTTAGTACAGGGGCTGGAACTGAAGCTTTCTTT. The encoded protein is CASPVSTGAGTEAFF.

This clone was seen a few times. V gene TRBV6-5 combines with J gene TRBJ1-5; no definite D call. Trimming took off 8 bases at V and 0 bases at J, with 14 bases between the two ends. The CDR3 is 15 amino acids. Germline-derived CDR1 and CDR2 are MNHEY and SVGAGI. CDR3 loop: CASQTRQDSNQPQHF. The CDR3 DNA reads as TGTGCCAGCCAAACCAGGCAGGATAGCAATCAGCCCCAGCATTTT.

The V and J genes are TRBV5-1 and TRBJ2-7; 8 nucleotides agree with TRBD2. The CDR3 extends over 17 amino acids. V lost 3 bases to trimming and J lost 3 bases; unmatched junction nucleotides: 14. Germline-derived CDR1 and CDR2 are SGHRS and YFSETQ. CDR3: CASSSAPTSVDGYEQYF. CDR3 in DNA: TGCGCCAGCAGCTCGGCGCCGACTAGCGTAGACGGCTACGAGCAGTACTTC.

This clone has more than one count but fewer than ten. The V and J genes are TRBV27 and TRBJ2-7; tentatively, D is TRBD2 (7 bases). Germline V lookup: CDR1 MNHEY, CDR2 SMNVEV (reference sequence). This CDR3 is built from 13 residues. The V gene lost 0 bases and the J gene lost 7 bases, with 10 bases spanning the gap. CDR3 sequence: CASSLSGGREQYF. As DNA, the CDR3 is TGTGCCAGCAGTTTATCGGGGGGGCGGGAGCAGTACTTC.

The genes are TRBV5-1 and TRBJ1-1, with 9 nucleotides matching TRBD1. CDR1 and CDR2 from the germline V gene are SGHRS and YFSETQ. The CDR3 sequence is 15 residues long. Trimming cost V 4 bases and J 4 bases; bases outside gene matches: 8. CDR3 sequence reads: CASSPTGGDATEAFF. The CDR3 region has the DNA TGCGCCAGCAGCCCGACAGGGGGTGATGCCACTGAAGCTTTCTTT.

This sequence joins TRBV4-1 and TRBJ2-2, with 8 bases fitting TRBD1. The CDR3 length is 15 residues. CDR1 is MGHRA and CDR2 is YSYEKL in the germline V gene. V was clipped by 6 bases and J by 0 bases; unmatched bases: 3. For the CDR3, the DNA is TGCGCCAGCAGTGTACAGGGGGCGAACACCGGGGAGCTGTTTTTT. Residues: CASSVQGANTGELFF.

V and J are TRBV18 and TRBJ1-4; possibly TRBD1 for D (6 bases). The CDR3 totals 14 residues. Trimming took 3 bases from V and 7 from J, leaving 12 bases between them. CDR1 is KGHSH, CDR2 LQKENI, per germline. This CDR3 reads CASSPTGLAEKLFF. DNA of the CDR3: TGTGCCAGCTCACCTACAGGGTTAGCTGAAAAACTGTTTTTT.

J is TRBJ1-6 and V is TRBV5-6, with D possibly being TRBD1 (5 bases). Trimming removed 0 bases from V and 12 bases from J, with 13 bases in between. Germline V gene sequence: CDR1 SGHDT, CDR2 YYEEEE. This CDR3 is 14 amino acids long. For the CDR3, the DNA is TGTGCCAGCAGCTTGGGACAGCCATTCCTACCCCTCCACTTT. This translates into CASSLGQPFLPLHF.

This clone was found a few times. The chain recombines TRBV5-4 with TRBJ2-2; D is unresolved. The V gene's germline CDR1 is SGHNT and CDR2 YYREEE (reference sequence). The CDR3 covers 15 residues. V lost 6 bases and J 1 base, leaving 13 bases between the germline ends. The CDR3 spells CASIDDWLNTGELFF. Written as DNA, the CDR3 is TGTGCCAGCATCGACGACTGGTTGAACACCGGGGAGCTGTTTTTT.

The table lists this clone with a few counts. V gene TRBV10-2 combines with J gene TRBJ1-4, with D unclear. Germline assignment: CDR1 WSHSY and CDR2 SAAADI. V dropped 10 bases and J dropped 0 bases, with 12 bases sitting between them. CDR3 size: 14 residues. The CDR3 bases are TGCGCCACCCAACATGTTGCAACTAATGAAAAACTGTTTTTT. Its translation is CATQHVATNEKLFF.

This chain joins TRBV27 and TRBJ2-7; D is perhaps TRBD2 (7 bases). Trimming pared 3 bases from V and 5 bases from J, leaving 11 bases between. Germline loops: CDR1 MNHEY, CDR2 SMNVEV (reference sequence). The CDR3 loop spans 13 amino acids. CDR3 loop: CASSFRGGHEQYF. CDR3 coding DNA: TGTGCCAGCAGTTTTAGGGGGGGCCACGAGCAGTACTTC.

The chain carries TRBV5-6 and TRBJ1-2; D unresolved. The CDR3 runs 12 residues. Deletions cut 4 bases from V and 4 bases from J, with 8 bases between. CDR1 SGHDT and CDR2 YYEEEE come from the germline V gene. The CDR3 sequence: CASSVGSYGYTF. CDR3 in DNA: TGTGCCAGCAGCGTGGGCAGCTATGGCTACACCTTC. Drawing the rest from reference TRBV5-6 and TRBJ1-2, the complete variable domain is DAGVTQSPTHLIKTRGQQVTLRCSPKSGHDTVSWYQQALGQGPQFIFQYYEEEERQRGNFPDRFSGHQFPNYSSELNVNALLLGDSALYLCASSVGSYGYTFGSGTRLTVV.

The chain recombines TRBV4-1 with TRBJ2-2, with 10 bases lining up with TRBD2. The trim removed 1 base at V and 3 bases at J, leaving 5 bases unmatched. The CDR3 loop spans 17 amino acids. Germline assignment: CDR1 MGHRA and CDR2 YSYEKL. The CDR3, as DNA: TGCGCCAGCAGCCAAGTCTCTAGCGGGAGTGACACCGGGGAGCTGTTTTTT. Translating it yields CASSQVSSGSDTGELFF.